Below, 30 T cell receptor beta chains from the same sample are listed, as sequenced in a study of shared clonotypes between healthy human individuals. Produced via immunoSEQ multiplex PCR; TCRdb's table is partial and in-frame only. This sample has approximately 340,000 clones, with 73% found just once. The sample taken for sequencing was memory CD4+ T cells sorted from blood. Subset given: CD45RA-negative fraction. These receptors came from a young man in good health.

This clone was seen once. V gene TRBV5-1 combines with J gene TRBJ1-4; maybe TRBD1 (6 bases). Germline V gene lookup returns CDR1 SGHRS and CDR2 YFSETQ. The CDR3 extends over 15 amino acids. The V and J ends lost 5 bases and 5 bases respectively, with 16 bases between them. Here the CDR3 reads CASREGHGINEKLFF. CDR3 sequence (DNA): TGCGCCAGCAGGGAGGGACACGGGATAAATGAAAAACTGTTTTTT.

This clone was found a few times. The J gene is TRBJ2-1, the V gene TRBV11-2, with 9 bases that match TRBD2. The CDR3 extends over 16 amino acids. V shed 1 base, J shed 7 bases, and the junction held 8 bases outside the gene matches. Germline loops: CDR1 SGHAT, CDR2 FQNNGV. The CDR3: CASSLGAGGRLNEQFF. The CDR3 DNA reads TGTGCCAGCAGCTTAGGGGCGGGAGGGAGGTTGAATGAGCAGTTCTTC.

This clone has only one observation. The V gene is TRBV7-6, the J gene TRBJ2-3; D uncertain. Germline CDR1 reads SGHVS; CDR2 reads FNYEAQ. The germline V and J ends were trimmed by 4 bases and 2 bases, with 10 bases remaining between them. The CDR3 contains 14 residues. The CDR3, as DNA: TGTGCCAGCAGCTCCCTGTCGCACACAGATACGCAGTATTTT. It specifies CASSSLSHTDTQYF. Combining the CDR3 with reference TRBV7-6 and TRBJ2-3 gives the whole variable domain GAGVSQSPRYKVTKRGQDVALRCDPISGHVSLYWYRQALGQGPEFLTYFNYEAQQDKSGLPNDRFSAERPEGSISTLTIQRTEQRDSAMYRCASSSLSHTDTQYFGPGTRLTVL.

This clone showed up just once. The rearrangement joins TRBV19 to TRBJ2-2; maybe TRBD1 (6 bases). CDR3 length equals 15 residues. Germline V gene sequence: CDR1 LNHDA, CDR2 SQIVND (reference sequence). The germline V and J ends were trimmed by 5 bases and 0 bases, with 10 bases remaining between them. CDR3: CASSQGHANTGELFF. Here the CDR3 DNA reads TGTGCCAGTAGTCAGGGACACGCGAACACCGGGGAGCTGTTTTTT.

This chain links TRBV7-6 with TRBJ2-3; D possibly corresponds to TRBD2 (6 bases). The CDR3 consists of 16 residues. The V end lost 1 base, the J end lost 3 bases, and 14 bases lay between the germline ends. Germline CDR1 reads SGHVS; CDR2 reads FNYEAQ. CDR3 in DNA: TGTGCCAGCAGCTTAGAGGGCGGGGCGGGGACAGATACGCAGTATTTT. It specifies CASSLEGGAGTDTQYF.

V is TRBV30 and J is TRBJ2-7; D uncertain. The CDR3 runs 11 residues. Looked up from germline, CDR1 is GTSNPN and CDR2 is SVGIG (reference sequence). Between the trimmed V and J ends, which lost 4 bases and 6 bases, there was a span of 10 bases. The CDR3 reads CAWKRPLEQYF. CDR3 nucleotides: TGTGCCTGGAAAAGGCCCCTCGAGCAGTACTTC.

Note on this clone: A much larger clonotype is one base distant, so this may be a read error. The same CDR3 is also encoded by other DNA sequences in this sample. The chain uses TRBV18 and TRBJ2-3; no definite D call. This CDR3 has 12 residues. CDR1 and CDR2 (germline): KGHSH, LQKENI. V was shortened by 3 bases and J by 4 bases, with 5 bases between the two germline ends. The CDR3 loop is CASSPAADTQYF. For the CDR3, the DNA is TGTGCCAGCTCACCTGCAGCAGATACGCAGTATTTT.

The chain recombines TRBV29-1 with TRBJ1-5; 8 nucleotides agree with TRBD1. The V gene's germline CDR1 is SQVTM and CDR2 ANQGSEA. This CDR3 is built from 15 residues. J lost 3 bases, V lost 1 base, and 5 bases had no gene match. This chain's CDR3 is CSVEVGTGPNQPQHF. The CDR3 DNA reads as TGCAGCGTTGAAGTGGGGACAGGCCCCAATCAGCCCCAGCATTTT.

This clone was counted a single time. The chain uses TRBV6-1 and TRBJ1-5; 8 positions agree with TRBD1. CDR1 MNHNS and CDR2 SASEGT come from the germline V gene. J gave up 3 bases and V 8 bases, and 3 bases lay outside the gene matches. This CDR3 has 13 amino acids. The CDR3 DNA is TGTGCCAGCGGGGACAGGCACAATCAGCCCCAGCATTTT. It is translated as CASGDRHNQPQHF.

The CDR3 DNA sequence: TGTGCCAGCTCACCACGCGACAGGGAGTACAATCAGCCCCAGCATTTT. Encoded protein: CASSPRDREYNQPQHF. The rearrangement uses TRBV18 and TRBJ1-5; 7 bases line up with TRBD1. V lost 1 base to trimming and J lost 3 bases; unmatched junction nucleotides: 6. Germline assignment: CDR1 KGHSH and CDR2 LQKENI. This CDR3 is 16 amino acids long.

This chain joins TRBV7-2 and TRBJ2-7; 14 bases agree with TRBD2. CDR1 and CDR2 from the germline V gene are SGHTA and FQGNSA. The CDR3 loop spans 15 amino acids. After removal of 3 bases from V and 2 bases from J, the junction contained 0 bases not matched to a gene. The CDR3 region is CASSLGLAGAYEQYF. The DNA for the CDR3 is TGTGCCAGCAGCTTGGGACTAGCGGGAGCCTACGAGCAGTACTTC.

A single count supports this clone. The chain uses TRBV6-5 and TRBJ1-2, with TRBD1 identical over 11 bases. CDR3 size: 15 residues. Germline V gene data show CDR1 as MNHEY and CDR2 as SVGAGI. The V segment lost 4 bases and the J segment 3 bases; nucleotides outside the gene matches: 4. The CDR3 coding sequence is TGTGCCAGCAGTTCGACGGGACAGGGGGACTATGGCTACACCTTC. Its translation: CASSSTGQGDYGYTF.

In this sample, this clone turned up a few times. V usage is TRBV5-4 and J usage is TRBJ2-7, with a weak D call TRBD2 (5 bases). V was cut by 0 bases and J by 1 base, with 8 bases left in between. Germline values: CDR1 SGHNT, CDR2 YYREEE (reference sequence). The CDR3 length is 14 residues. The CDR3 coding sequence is TGTGCCAGCAGCTTGGCCCGGGGATCCTACGAGCAGTACTTC. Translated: CASSLARGSYEQYF.

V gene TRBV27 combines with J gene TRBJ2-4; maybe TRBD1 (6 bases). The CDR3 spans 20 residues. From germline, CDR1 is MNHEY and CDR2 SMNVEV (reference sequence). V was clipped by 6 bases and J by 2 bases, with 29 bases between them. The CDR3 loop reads CASSLEGSVVGQGPKNIQYF. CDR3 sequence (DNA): TGTGCCAGCAGCCTCGAGGGGTCAGTCGTAGGTCAGGGGCCCAAAAACATTCAGTACTTC.

Here the CDR3 reads CASSRLAGRNNEQFF. CDR3 DNA: TGTGCCAGCAGCCGACTAGCGGGGAGGAACAATGAGCAGTTCTTC. The genes are TRBV7-9 and TRBJ2-1; 11 bases are shared with TRBD2. Trimming removed 5 bases from V and 5 bases from J; junction bases left unmatched: 5. Germline assignment: CDR1 SEHNR and CDR2 FQNEAQ (reference sequence). The CDR3 length is 15 residues. The full variable domain, rest sourced from reference TRBV7-9 and TRBJ2-1, is DTGVSQNPRHKITKRGQNVTFRCDPISEHNRLYWYRQTLGQGPEFLTYFQNEAQLEKSRLLSDRFSAERPKGSFSTLEIQRTEQGDSAMYLCASSRLAGRNNEQFFGPGTRLTVL.

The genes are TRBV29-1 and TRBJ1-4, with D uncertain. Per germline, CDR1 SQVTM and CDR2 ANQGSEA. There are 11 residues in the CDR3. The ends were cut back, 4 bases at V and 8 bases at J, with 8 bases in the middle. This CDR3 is CSVVYSEKLFF. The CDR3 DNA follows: TGCAGCGTTGTGTATAGCGAAAAACTGTTTTTT.

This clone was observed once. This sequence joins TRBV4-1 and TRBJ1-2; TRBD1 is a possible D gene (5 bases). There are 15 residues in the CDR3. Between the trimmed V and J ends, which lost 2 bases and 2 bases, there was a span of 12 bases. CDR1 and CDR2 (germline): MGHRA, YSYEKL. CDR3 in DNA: TGCGCCAGCAGCCAATTTGAGGGGCAGAACTATGGCTACACCTTC. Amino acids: CASSQFEGQNYGYTF.

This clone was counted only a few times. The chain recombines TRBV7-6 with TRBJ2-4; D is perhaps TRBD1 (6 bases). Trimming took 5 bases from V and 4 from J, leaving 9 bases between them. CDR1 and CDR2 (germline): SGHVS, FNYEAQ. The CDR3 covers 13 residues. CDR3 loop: CASSPGQKNIQYF. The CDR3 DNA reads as TGTGCCAGCAGCCCAGGACAGAAAAACATTCAGTACTTC. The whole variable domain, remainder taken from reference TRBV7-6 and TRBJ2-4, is GAGVSQSPRYKVTKRGQDVALRCDPISGHVSLYWYRQALGQGPEFLTYFNYEAQQDKSGLPNDRFSAERPEGSISTLTIQRTEQRDSAMYRCASSPGQKNIQYFGAGTRLSVL.

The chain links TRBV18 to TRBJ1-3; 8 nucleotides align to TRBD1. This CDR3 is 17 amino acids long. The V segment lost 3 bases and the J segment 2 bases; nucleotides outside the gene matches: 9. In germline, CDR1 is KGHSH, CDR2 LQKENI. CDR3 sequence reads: CASSPYAVQGAGNTIYF. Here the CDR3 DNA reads TGTGCCAGCTCACCCTATGCGGTACAGGGGGCTGGAAACACCATATATTTT.

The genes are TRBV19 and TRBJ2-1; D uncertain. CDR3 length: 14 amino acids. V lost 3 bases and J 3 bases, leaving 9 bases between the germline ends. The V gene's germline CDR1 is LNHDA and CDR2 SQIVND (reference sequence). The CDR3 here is CASSIASDYNEQFF. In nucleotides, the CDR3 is TGTGCCAGTAGTATTGCTAGTGACTACAATGAGCAGTTCTTC.

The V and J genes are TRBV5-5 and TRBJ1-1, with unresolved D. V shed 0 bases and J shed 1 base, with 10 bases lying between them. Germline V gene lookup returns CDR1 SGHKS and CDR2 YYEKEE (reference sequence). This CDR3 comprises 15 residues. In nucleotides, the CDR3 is TGTGCCAGCAGCTTGGCGGCACTGACGAACACTGAAGCTTTCTTT. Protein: CASSLAALTNTEAFF.

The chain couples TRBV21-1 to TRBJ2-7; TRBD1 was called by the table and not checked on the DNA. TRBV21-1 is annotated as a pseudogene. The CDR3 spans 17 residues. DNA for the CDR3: TGTGCCAGCAGCAGCAGGTCACCGGGACAACCAGCCTACGAGCAGTACTTC. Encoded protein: CASSSRSPGQPAYEQYF.

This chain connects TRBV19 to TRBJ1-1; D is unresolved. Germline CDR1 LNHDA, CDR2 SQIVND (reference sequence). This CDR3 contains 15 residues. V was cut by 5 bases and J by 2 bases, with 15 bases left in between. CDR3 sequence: CASSSPFGGNTEAFF. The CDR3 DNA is TGTGCCAGTAGTTCCCCCTTTGGCGGCAACACTGAAGCTTTCTTT.

CDR3 in amino acids: CAISSSPGELFF. For the CDR3, the DNA is TGTGCCATCTCCTCCTCCCCCGGGGAGCTGTTTTTT. V usage is TRBV10-3 and J usage is TRBJ2-2; D unresolved. V dropped 8 bases and J dropped 6 bases, with 10 bases sitting between them. CDR3 size: 12 residues. Germline assignment: CDR1 ENHRY and CDR2 SYGVKD.

The CDR3 region is CASSIEGGQRYQPQHF. In nucleotides, the CDR3 is TGTGCCAGTAGTATAGAGGGGGGACAGCGATATCAGCCCCAGCATTTT. The chain uses TRBV19 and TRBJ1-5; the match to TRBD1 covers 7 bases. Trimming took 0 bases from V and 5 from J; bases not matched to a gene: 7. Germline V lookup: CDR1 LNHDA, CDR2 SQIVND (reference sequence). This CDR3 has 16 amino acids.

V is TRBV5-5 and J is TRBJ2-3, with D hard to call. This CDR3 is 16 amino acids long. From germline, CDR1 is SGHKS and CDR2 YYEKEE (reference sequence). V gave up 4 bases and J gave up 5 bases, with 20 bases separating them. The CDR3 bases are TGTGCCAGCAGCCGAATGATTGTGTGGGCCCAAGATACGCAGTATTTT. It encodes CASSRMIVWAQDTQYF.

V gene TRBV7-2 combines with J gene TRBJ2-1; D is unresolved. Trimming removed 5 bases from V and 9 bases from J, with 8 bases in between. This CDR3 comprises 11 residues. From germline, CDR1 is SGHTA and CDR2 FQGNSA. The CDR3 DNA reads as TGTGCCAGCAGCCCTAGTGGTGAGCAGTTCTTC. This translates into CASSPSGEQFF.

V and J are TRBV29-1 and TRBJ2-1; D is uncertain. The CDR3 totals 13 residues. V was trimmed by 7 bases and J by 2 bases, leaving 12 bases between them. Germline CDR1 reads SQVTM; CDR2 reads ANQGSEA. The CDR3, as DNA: TGCAGCGCCCGCCGGGTTACCTACAATGAGCAGTTCTTC. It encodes CSARRVTYNEQFF.

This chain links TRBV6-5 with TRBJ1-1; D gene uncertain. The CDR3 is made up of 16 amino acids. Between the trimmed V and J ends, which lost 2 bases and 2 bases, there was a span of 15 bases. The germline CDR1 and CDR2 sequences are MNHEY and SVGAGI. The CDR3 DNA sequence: TGTGCCAGCAGTTACCTTAGTGTACTTAAAAACACTGAAGCTTTCTTT. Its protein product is CASSYLSVLKNTEAFF.

For the CDR3, the DNA is TGCGCCAGCAGTGCCGGGACTACCTACAATGAGCAGTTCTTC. Protein product: CASSAGTTYNEQFF. The V and J genes are TRBV5-1 and TRBJ2-1, with 7 bases matching TRBD2. The CDR3 loop spans 14 amino acids. V was pared by 5 bases and J by 2 bases, with 4 bases of the junction left unmatched. Germline V gene data show CDR1 as SGHRS and CDR2 as YFSETQ.